A single sample gave rise to the 27 T cell receptor beta chains below, sequenced in a study of identical twins. Using its own MiXCR run on the 5' RACE reads, TCRdb lists one record per CDR3 protein. The sample records 700,000 or so distinct CDR3 sequences, 20% to 25% being singletons. These data also formed part of another study, on T cells expressing NK-cell markers.

Specimen: PBMCs. Receptor source: a woman aged 18-29 years in good health.

This clonotype has ten or more counts. The chain has TRBV19 and TRBJ1-2; D remains unclear. This CDR3 spans 12 amino acids. In germline, CDR1 is LNHDA, CDR2 SQIVND (reference sequence). The V end was cut by 7 bases, the J end by 10 bases, with 16 bases between. The CDR3 nucleotides are TGTGCCAGTACCTCTCCCGGGGATGTCTACACCTTC. Amino acids: CASTSPGDVYTF.

This chain connects TRBV12-3 or TRBV12-4 to TRBJ2-7; D perhaps matches TRBD2 (7 bases). This CDR3 comprises 15 residues. Deletions cut 7 bases from V and 5 bases from J, with 21 bases between. The CDR3 spells CASTLGAGDPNEQYF. CDR3 DNA sequence: TGTGCCAGCACCCTGGGGGCGGGAGACCCCAACGAGCAGTACTTC.

The chain has TRBV20-1 and TRBJ2-4; perhaps TRBD1 as D (6 bases). Germline V gene lookup returns CDR1 DFQATT and CDR2 SNEGSKA (reference sequence). Trimming removed 5 bases from V and 8 bases from J, with 19 bases in between. The CDR3 has 14 amino acids. The DNA of the CDR3 is TGCAGTGCTGGGAAAGGGACATCTGGGGACATTCAGTACTTC. Its protein is CSAGKGTSGDIQYF.

The CDR3: CSASPGPSYEQYF. The CDR3 DNA is TGCAGTGCTAGTCCTGGACCCTCTTACGAGCAGTACTTC. The rearrangement joins TRBV20-1 to TRBJ2-7; D call uncertain. CDR1 is DFQATT and CDR2 is SNEGSKA in the germline V gene (reference sequence). Trimming stripped 3 bases from V and 4 bases from J, with 13 bases between. This CDR3 region has 13 residues.

The chain couples TRBV27 to TRBJ2-7; TRBD1 aligns across 10 bases. The CDR3 is 16 residues long. Germline values: CDR1 MNHEY, CDR2 SMNVEV (reference sequence). V shed 5 bases, J shed 4 bases, and the junction held 11 bases outside the gene matches. CDR3 sequence reads: CASSLLGQGLYYEQYF. DNA for the CDR3: TGTGCCAGCAGTCTATTGGGACAGGGGCTTTATTACGAGCAGTACTTC.

V is TRBV7-2 and J is TRBJ2-1; D possibly corresponds to TRBD2 (5 bases). Trimming removed 4 bases at V and 7 bases at J, with 23 bases between. The CDR3 runs to 17 residues. CDR1 is SGHTA and CDR2 is FQGNSA in the germline V gene. In nucleotides, the CDR3 is TGTGCCAGCAGCTCCAGAGGGCGGCCCTCCTCGGGGAATGAGCAGTTCTTC. This sequence encodes CASSSRGRPSSGNEQFF.

This clonotype was detected only a few times. The chain uses TRBV5-1 and TRBJ2-5, with 10 bases matching TRBD1. This CDR3 contains 17 residues. From germline, CDR1 is SGHRS and CDR2 YFSETQ. J lost 7 bases, V lost 5 bases, and 17 bases had no gene match. DNA of the CDR3: TGCGCCAGCAGTCTGGAAATCAAGACAGGGGGCGGAGGGACCCAGTACTTC. Encoded protein: CASSLEIKTGGGGTQYF.

The rearrangement joins TRBV20-1 to TRBJ1-5; the D is unclear. CDR3 length: 14 amino acids. The V end lost 5 bases, the J end lost 6 bases, and 17 bases lay between the germline ends. Looked up from germline, CDR1 is DFQATT and CDR2 is SNEGSKA (reference sequence). This chain's CDR3 is CSAGEWPPGQPQHF. The DNA for the CDR3 is TGCAGTGCTGGGGAGTGGCCCCCAGGTCAGCCCCAGCATTTT.

This clonotype was found a few times. This rearrangement joins TRBV30 to TRBJ1-1; the D gene is possibly TRBD1 (5 bases). The V end was cut by 1 base, the J end by 1 base, with 19 bases between. CDR1 and CDR2 from the germline V gene are GTSNPN and SVGIG (reference sequence). CDR3 length: 17 amino acids. Here the CDR3 reads CAWSGVGWGVWNTEAFF. CDR3 sequence (DNA): TGTGCCTGGAGTGGCGTGGGATGGGGGGTCTGGAACACTGAAGCTTTCTTT.

This clonotype has only a few counts. This chain links TRBV5-1 with TRBJ2-2; either TRBD1 or TRBD2 may supply D (5 bases each). With 3 bases removed from V and 5 bases from J, the gap between germline ends came to 14 bases. CDR1 is SGHRS and CDR2 is YFSETQ in the germline V gene. The CDR3 loop spans 15 amino acids. The CDR3 protein is CASSWRGVHTGELFF. Here the CDR3 DNA reads TGCGCCAGCAGCTGGAGAGGGGTGCATACCGGGGAGCTGTTTTTT.

The gene calls are TRBV15 and TRBJ2-1; D perhaps matches TRBD2 (5 bases). Trimming took 2 bases from V and 8 from J, leaving 10 bases between them. CDR3 length: 13 amino acids. CDR1 and CDR2 from the germline V gene are LNHNV and YYDKDF (reference sequence). The CDR3 sequence is CATSRRVGDEQFF. CDR3 bases: TGTGCCACCAGCAGAAGGGTCGGGGATGAGCAGTTCTTC. The full variable domain, its missing parts supplied by reference TRBV15 and TRBJ2-1, is DAMVIQNPRYQVTQFGKPVTLSCSQTLNHNVMYWYQQKSSQAPKLLFHYYDKDFNNEADTPDNFQSRRPNTSFCFLDIRSPGLGDTAMYLCATSRRVGDEQFFGPGTRLTVL.

The V and J genes are TRBV11-3 and TRBJ2-1; TRBD2 agrees at 7 bases. V trimming: 2 bases; J trimming: 0 bases; junction bases outside the gene matches: 10. The germline gives CDR1 SGHNT, CDR2 YENEEA. The CDR3 spans 18 residues. The CDR3 DNA reads TGTGCCAGCAGCTTATGGGGGAAGGGAGGGAGCTCCTACAATGAGCAGTTCTTC. Amino acids: CASSLWGKGGSSYNEQFF.

This clonotype came up a few times. This chain links TRBV10-3 with TRBJ2-7; D possibly uses TRBD1 or TRBD2 (5 bases each). Per the germline V gene, CDR1 is ENHRY and CDR2 is SYGVKD. V dropped 2 bases and J dropped 4 bases, with 12 bases sitting between them. The CDR3 extends over 14 amino acids. CDR3 residues: CAISERSGPYEQYF. CDR3 coding DNA: TGTGCCATCAGTGAGAGATCGGGGCCGTACGAGCAGTACTTC.

This chain links TRBV6-6 with TRBJ2-1; D gene uncertain. The V gene lost 6 bases and the J gene lost 9 bases, with 9 bases spanning the gap. This CDR3 region has 11 residues. In germline, CDR1 is MNHNY, CDR2 SVGAGI (reference sequence). The CDR3 nucleotides are TGTGCCAGCAGCCCGTCGGCTGAGCAGTTCTTC. Protein: CASSPSAEQFF.

V and J are TRBV10-3 and TRBJ2-7; TRBD2 agrees at 13 bases. The germline V gene encodes CDR1 ENHRY and CDR2 SYGVKD. V lost 7 bases, J lost 2 bases, and 5 bases stayed unmatched. The CDR3 consists of 15 residues. The CDR3, as DNA: TGTGCCATCATGGCAACTAGCGGGAGGGCCTACGAGCAGTACTTC. Residues: CAIMATSGRAYEQYF.

This clonotype was observed many times. This rearrangement joins TRBV7-8 to TRBJ2-1, with 8 bases identical to TRBD2. The CDR3 has 17 residues. V was pared by 1 base and J by 10 bases, with 15 bases of the junction left unmatched. Germline-derived CDR1 and CDR2 are SGHVS and FQNEAQ. CDR3 in DNA: TGTGCCAGCAGCTTAGTCTCCGGGACTAGACGCTCGGGGGAGCAGTTCTTC. Protein product: CASSLVSGTRRSGEQFF. Full variable domain (rest looked up from reference TRBV7-8 and TRBJ2-1): GAGVSQSPRYKVAKRGQDVALRCDPISGHVSLFWYQQALGQGPEFLTYFQNEAQLDKSGLPSDRFFAERPEGSVSTLKIQRTQQEDSAVYLCASSLVSGTRRSGEQFFGPGTRLTVL.

This clonotype was picked up many times. This sequence joins TRBV7-2 and TRBJ2-3; D unresolved. Germline V CDR1 and CDR2: SGHTA, FQGNSA. V lost 1 base to trimming and J lost 0 bases, with 5 bases between them. The CDR3 covers 14 residues. CDR3: CASSLVTSTDTQYF. CDR3 nucleotide sequence: TGTGCCAGCAGCTTAGTCACGAGCACAGATACGCAGTATTTT.

This chain links TRBV27 with TRBJ2-7; 7 bases align to TRBD2. Germline V CDR1 and CDR2: MNHEY, SMNVEV (reference sequence). V shed 6 bases, J shed 9 bases, and the junction held 23 bases outside the gene matches. There are 17 residues in the CDR3. The CDR3 DNA is TGTGCCAGCAGCCATAATACCGGGGGGTTTGGAGGTATCGGGCAGTACTTC. It codes for CASSHNTGGFGGIGQYF.

This clonotype was detected ten times or more. V is TRBV7-9 and J is TRBJ2-1; 8 bases agree with TRBD1. V was pared by 6 bases and J by 6 bases, with 13 bases of the junction left unmatched. Germline V gives CDR1 SEHNR, CDR2 FQNEAQ (reference sequence). There are 16 residues in the CDR3. The CDR3 spells CASRPRAGGWGNEQFF. The CDR3 coding sequence is TGTGCCAGCAGGCCACGAGCAGGGGGCTGGGGCAATGAGCAGTTCTTC.

V and J are TRBV20-1 and TRBJ2-5; the D gene is possibly TRBD2 (6 bases). Deletions cut 3 bases from V and 13 bases from J, with 15 bases between. The V gene's germline CDR1 is DFQATT and CDR2 SNEGSKA (reference sequence). The CDR3 is made up of 11 amino acids. This CDR3 reads CSASSGDRTYF. For the CDR3, the DNA is TGCAGTGCTAGCTCGGGGGACCGGACGTACTTC.

The sample holds a few counts of this clonotype. The rearrangement links TRBV12-3 or TRBV12-4 to TRBJ1-5, with 9 bases lining up with TRBD1. V gave up 6 bases and J gave up 0 bases; unmatched junction bases: 3. This CDR3 is built from 15 residues. The CDR3 DNA sequence: TGTGCCAGCAGACAGACAGGGGGTAGCAATCAGCCCCAGCATTTT. It translates to CASRQTGGSNQPQHF.

This clonotype was observed a handful of times. The chain joins TRBV27 to TRBJ2-1; 9 bases align to TRBD2. The CDR3 sequence is 16 residues long. V was pared by 2 bases and J by 7 bases, with 9 bases of the junction left unmatched. Germline V gives CDR1 MNHEY, CDR2 SMNVEV (reference sequence). The CDR3 reads CASSLISAGGFNEQFF. The CDR3 nucleotides are TGTGCCAGCAGTTTAATTTCAGCGGGAGGTTTTAATGAGCAGTTCTTC.

This clonotype showed up just a few times. This rearrangement joins TRBV7-9 to TRBJ2-7; no clear D. The CDR3 runs 14 residues. V lost 1 base, J lost 6 bases, and 13 bases lay in between. Germline CDR1 SEHNR, CDR2 FQNEAQ (reference sequence). Here the CDR3 DNA reads TGTGCCAGCAGCTTAGGCGTCAGCAAAGGCGAGCAGTACTTC. Amino acid sequence: CASSLGVSKGEQYF.

This clonotype has a handful of counts. The V and J genes are TRBV20-1 and TRBJ2-7, with D possibly TRBD1 on 6 matching bases. Germline V gene sequence: CDR1 DFQATT, CDR2 SNEGSKA (reference sequence). V lost 3 bases, J lost 3 bases, and 15 bases lay in between. The CDR3 runs 14 residues. CDR3 sequence: CSASDRISIYEQYF. The CDR3 DNA follows: TGCAGTGCTAGCGACAGGATCTCGATCTACGAGCAGTACTTC.

This clonotype was counted only a few times. This chain connects TRBV5-1 to TRBJ2-2; 8 positions agree with TRBD1. CDR1 is SGHRS, CDR2 YFSETQ, per germline. After removal of 3 bases from V and 7 bases from J, the junction contained 17 bases not matched to a gene. The CDR3 totals 18 residues. The CDR3 sequence is CASSWTADRELLGGELFF. The CDR3 DNA reads TGCGCCAGCAGCTGGACGGCGGACAGGGAGCTTTTGGGCGGGGAGCTGTTTTTT.

The rearrangement joins TRBV9 to TRBJ2-3, with TRBD2 identical over 10 bases. Looked up from germline, CDR1 is SGDLS and CDR2 is YYNGEE. CDR3 length: 14 amino acids. The ends lost 9 bases at V and 0 bases at J; junction bases unmatched: 4. Here the CDR3 DNA reads TGTGCCACCTCGACTAGCGGGAGCACAGATACGCAGTATTTT. Residues: CATSTSGSTDTQYF.

This clonotype was counted between two and nine times. The chain recombines TRBV20-1 with TRBJ2-1; either TRBD1 or TRBD2 may fit D (5 bases each). Germline V gene sequence: CDR1 DFQATT, CDR2 SNEGSKA (reference sequence). The CDR3 loop spans 16 amino acids. The germline V and J ends were trimmed by 6 bases and 0 bases, with 18 bases remaining between them. The CDR3 coding sequence is TGCAGTGCCCAAAAACCGGGACCGAGCTCCTACAATGAGCAGTTCTTC. As protein: CSAQKPGPSSYNEQFF.